Shown below are 28 T cell receptor beta chains from a single sample sequenced in a study of T cell changes during pregnancy in multiple sclerosis. Produced via immunoSEQ multiplex PCR; TCRdb's table is partial and in-frame only. The profile shows 45,000 to 60,000 clones, around 90% of them singletons. The starting material was peripheral blood, obtained after pregnancy. The receptors originated from a female donor in good health, enrolled as a control in a pregnancy study.

The rearrangement joins TRBV11-2 to TRBJ1-2; 12 nucleotides match TRBD1. V shed 5 bases, J shed 6 bases, and the junction held 13 bases outside the gene matches. The CDR3 spans 17 residues. Germline CDR1 is SGHAT and CDR2 is FQNNGV. DNA of the CDR3: TGTGCCAGCAGCCGGATTAGGGACAGGGGGCTCCCCCATGGCTACACCTTC. Translation: CASSRIRDRGLPHGYTF.

This rearrangement joins TRBV11-3 to TRBJ2-3; 7 bases are a match to TRBD2. The V gene end was trimmed by 2 bases and the J gene end by 3 bases; junction bases not matched to a gene: 5. Germline assignment: CDR1 SGHNT and CDR2 YENEEA. The CDR3 runs 15 residues. In DNA, the CDR3 is TGTGCCAGCAGCTTAAATCTCGGGGGGACAGATACGCAGTATTTT. Encoded protein: CASSLNLGGTDTQYF.

This clone came up a few times. The chain couples TRBV2 to TRBJ1-6, with no clear D. Trimming took off 4 bases at V and 7 bases at J, with 11 bases between the two ends. Germline CDR1 is SNHLY and CDR2 is FYNNEI. CDR3 length: 14 amino acids. The CDR3 DNA follows: TGTGCCAGCAGTGCTGGTAGGAGGAATTCACCCCTCCACTTT. Translation gives CASSAGRRNSPLHF.

The chain combines TRBV5-1 with TRBJ1-1; 10 nucleotides agree with TRBD1. V gave up 6 bases and J gave up 4 bases; unmatched junction bases: 9. This CDR3 has 15 amino acids. The germline V gene has CDR1 SGHRS and CDR2 YFSETQ. For the CDR3, the DNA is TGCGCCAGCATCCGACAGGGGGCAGGACCCACTGAAGCTTTCTTT. Translation gives CASIRQGAGPTEAFF.

The J gene is TRBJ2-1, the V gene TRBV27; 13 positions match TRBD2. J was trimmed by 0 bases and V by 7 bases; bases with no gene match: 3. Per the germline V gene, CDR1 is MNHEY and CDR2 is SMNVEV (reference sequence). This CDR3 has 16 residues. CDR3: CASKRTSGSSYNEQFF. CDR3 DNA sequence: TGTGCCAGCAAACGGACTAGCGGGAGCTCCTACAATGAGCAGTTCTTC.

The chain uses TRBV29-1 and TRBJ2-1, with TRBD2 matching 14 bases. The germline CDR1 and CDR2 sequences are SQVTM and ANQGSEA. V shed 8 bases and J 9 bases; nucleotides not matched to a gene: 6. This CDR3 spans 13 amino acids. The CDR3 DNA reads TGCAGCACTGGACTAGCGGGAGGTTCTGAGCAGTTCTTC. As protein: CSTGLAGGSEQFF.

The V and J genes are TRBV5-1 and TRBJ2-3, with TRBD2 identical over 8 bases. From germline, CDR1 is SGHRS and CDR2 YFSETQ. The CDR3 consists of 15 residues. Trimming at V came to 0 bases and at J to 3 bases, leaving 3 bases not matched to a gene. In DNA form, the CDR3 reads TGCGCCAGCAGCTTGGAACGGGGGGGGACAGATACGCAGTATTTT. This encodes CASSLERGGTDTQYF.

The chain links TRBV5-1 to TRBJ2-6; tentatively, D is TRBD1 (5 bases). CDR1 and CDR2 from the germline V gene are SGHRS and YFSETQ. This CDR3 is built from 16 residues. The V end was cut by 1 base, the J end by 1 base, with 9 bases between. Written as DNA, the CDR3 is TGCGCCAGCAGCTTGACGACAGTTTCTGGGGCCAACGTCCTGACTTTC. Its translation is CASSLTTVSGANVLTF. Full variable domain (rest looked up from reference TRBV5-1 and TRBJ2-6): KAGVTQTPRYLIKTRGQQVTLSCSPISGHRSVSWYQQTPGQGLQFLFEYFSETQRNKGNFPGRFSGRQFSNSRSEMNVSTLELGDSALYLCASSLTTVSGANVLTFGAGSRLTVL.

This chain connects TRBV11-3 to TRBJ2-1; TRBD2 matches 8 bases. This CDR3 has 16 amino acids. Germline trimming cut 2 bases from V and 5 bases from J; bases unmatched to any gene: 8. Per the germline V gene, CDR1 is SGHNT and CDR2 is YENEEA. CDR3 in amino acids: CASSLRGTSNNNEQFF. CDR3 nucleotides: TGTGCCAGCAGCTTACGGGGGACTAGTAACAACAATGAGCAGTTCTTC.

The chain carries TRBV5-4 and TRBJ2-6; 10 bases fit TRBD1. V dropped 5 bases and J dropped 4; count of bases not matched to a gene: 6. Germline V lookup: CDR1 SGHNT, CDR2 YYREEE (reference sequence). The CDR3 runs 16 residues. The CDR3 spells CASRRQGAQGANVLTF. CDR3 sequence (DNA): TGTGCCAGCAGGAGACAGGGGGCGCAAGGGGCCAACGTCCTGACTTTC.

Only one count was recorded for this clone. The rearrangement uses TRBV5-1 and TRBJ1-1, with 7 bases that match TRBD1. The CDR3 extends over 14 amino acids. Germline-derived CDR1 and CDR2 are SGHRS and YFSETQ. V trimming: 4 bases; J trimming: 1 base; junction bases outside the gene matches: 4. Here the CDR3 DNA reads TGCGCCAGCAGCGCCGGGACAGAGAACACTGAAGCTTTCTTT. Protein product: CASSAGTENTEAFF.

The V gene is TRBV7-9, the J gene TRBJ2-7, with 13 bases fitting TRBD2. Germline-derived CDR1 and CDR2 are SEHNR and FQNEAQ (reference sequence). The CDR3 totals 18 residues. Losses at the gene ends were 1 base for V and 2 bases for J; bases not matched to a gene: 8. Here the CDR3 reads CASSLGLPTSGRAYEQYF. In DNA form, the CDR3 reads TGTGCCAGCAGCTTAGGGCTGCCCACTAGCGGGAGGGCCTACGAGCAGTACTTC.

The chain combines TRBV7-9 with TRBJ2-7, with 10 bases matching TRBD2. The CDR3 consists of 15 residues. CDR1 SEHNR and CDR2 FQNEAQ come from the germline V gene (reference sequence). The V segment lost 6 bases and the J segment 0 bases; nucleotides outside the gene matches: 5. The DNA of the CDR3 is TGTGCCAGCAGTCTAACTAGCGGGGTCTCCTACGAGCAGTACTTC. Amino acids: CASSLTSGVSYEQYF.

The V and J genes are TRBV18 and TRBJ1-5; 9 nucleotides match TRBD1. The germline V gene encodes CDR1 KGHSH and CDR2 LQKENI. Germline trimming cut 6 bases from V and 6 bases from J; bases unmatched to any gene: 6. The CDR3 is made up of 14 amino acids. Here the CDR3 reads CASSQGQGGQPQHF. In DNA form, the CDR3 reads TGTGCCAGCTCCCAGGGACAGGGTGGTCAGCCCCAGCATTTT.

This chain uses TRBV6-4 with TRBJ2-2; 7 bases align to TRBD2. The CDR3 sequence is 13 residues long. The germline V gene encodes CDR1 MRHNA and CDR2 SNTAGT. V dropped 2 bases and J dropped 6; count of bases not matched to a gene: 0. The CDR3 coding sequence is TGTGCCAGCAGTGACGGGGGGGCCGGGGAGCTGTTTTTT. The encoded protein is CASSDGGAGELFF.

This chain connects TRBV10-2 to TRBJ2-1, with D tentatively TRBD1 (6 bases). Germline-derived CDR1 and CDR2 are WSHSY and SAAADI. The CDR3 is made up of 15 amino acids. V gave up 4 bases and J gave up 2 bases, with 12 bases separating them. The CDR3 protein is CASSALTGPYNEQFF. Here the CDR3 DNA reads TGCGCCAGCAGTGCCCTGACAGGACCCTACAATGAGCAGTTCTTC.

This clone was seen more than once but under ten times. The same CDR3 also results from other DNA sequences found in this sample. The rearrangement joins TRBV27 to TRBJ1-2, with D possibly TRBD1 on 6 matching bases. V was trimmed by 6 bases and J by 3 bases, leaving 11 bases between them. Per the germline V gene, CDR1 is MNHEY and CDR2 is SMNVEV (reference sequence). The CDR3 spans 13 residues. In nucleotides, the CDR3 is TGTGCCAGCAGCCCAGGGACATACTATGGCTACACCTTC. Translation gives CASSPGTYYGYTF.

The chain couples TRBV7-9 to TRBJ1-6; 8 bases fit TRBD1. V lost 4 bases, J lost 5 bases, and 1 base stayed unmatched. The CDR3 length is 14 residues. The germline V gene has CDR1 SEHNR and CDR2 FQNEAQ (reference sequence). Here the CDR3 reads CASSSGQDNSPLHF. DNA for the CDR3: TGTGCCAGCAGCTCGGGACAGGATAATTCACCCCTCCACTTT.

The chain has TRBV5-1 and TRBJ1-5; maybe TRBD1 (5 bases). Per germline, CDR1 SGHRS and CDR2 YFSETQ. Trimming took off 0 bases at V and 5 bases at J, with 6 bases between the two ends. The CDR3 loop spans 13 amino acids. The CDR3 nucleotides are TGCGCCAGCAGCTTGGGGGGCCATCAGCCCCAGCATTTT. Its protein is CASSLGGHQPQHF.

This rearrangement joins TRBV28 to TRBJ1-3; D may be TRBD1 (6 bases). Germline V lookup: CDR1 MDHEN, CDR2 SYDVKM. V lost 3 bases and J 2 bases, leaving 11 bases between the germline ends. CDR3 size: 15 residues. CDR3 amino acids: CASSLGQGTGNTIYF. The DNA of the CDR3 is TGTGCCAGCAGTTTGGGTCAGGGGACTGGAAACACCATATATTTT.

CDR3 residues: CASSYGGGYNEQFF. The CDR3 DNA follows: TGTGCCAGCAGTTACGGGGGAGGATACAATGAGCAGTTCTTC. The V call is TRBV6-6, the J call TRBJ2-1; tentative D call: TRBD2 (6 bases). Germline lookup yields CDR1 MNHNY and CDR2 SVGAGI (reference sequence). The CDR3 runs to 14 residues. Trimming cost V 2 bases and J 4 bases, with 9 bases left between them.

CDR3 in amino acids: CASSIKGIGANVLTF. The CDR3, as DNA: TGTGCCAGTAGTATAAAGGGGATCGGGGCCAACGTCCTGACTTTC. The chain joins TRBV19 to TRBJ2-6, with TRBD1 as a possible D gene (5 bases). This CDR3 spans 15 amino acids. The germline V and J ends were trimmed by 2 bases and 4 bases, with 9 bases remaining between them. Looked up from germline, CDR1 is LNHDA and CDR2 is SQIVND (reference sequence).

Details on this clone: A read error may produce the germline difference seen at one junction end. The rearrangement links TRBV5-1 to TRBJ1-3, with 9 nucleotides matching TRBD1. This CDR3 region has 15 residues. Germline lookup yields CDR1 SGHRS and CDR2 YFSETQ. The CDR3 sequence: CASRLGQGSGNTIYF. As DNA, the CDR3 is TGCGCCAGCAGGTTGGGACAGGGTTCTGGAAACACCATATATTTT.

In its sample, this clone was seen once. The gene calls are TRBV5-1 and TRBJ2-7; TRBD1 matches at 8 bases. Trimming took 4 bases from V and 5 from J; bases not matched to a gene: 8. There are 14 residues in the CDR3. Germline V gene data show CDR1 as SGHRS and CDR2 as YFSETQ. CDR3 in DNA: TGCGCCAGCAGCCCGGGACAGGTTGTGGACGAGCAGTACTTC. The encoded protein is CASSPGQVVDEQYF.

The chain recombines TRBV4-1 with TRBJ1-4, with D possibly being TRBD1 (6 bases). The CDR3 length is 18 residues. CDR1 is MGHRA and CDR2 is YSYEKL in the germline V gene. V was shortened by 1 base and J by 0 bases, with 15 bases between the two germline ends. Here the CDR3 reads CASSQVRTADATNEKLFF. CDR3 sequence (DNA): TGCGCCAGCAGCCAAGTTCGGACAGCAGATGCAACTAATGAAAAACTGTTTTTT.

The V call is TRBV7-8, the J call TRBJ1-4, with 8 bases lining up with TRBD1. Per the germline V gene, CDR1 is SGHVS and CDR2 is FQNEAQ. The CDR3 spans 14 residues. J was trimmed by 7 bases and V by 6 bases; bases with no gene match: 7. CDR3 nucleotide sequence: TGTGCCAGCAGGAGTTTACAGGGGGGTGAAAAACTGTTTTTT. Translating gives CASRSLQGGEKLFF.

The rearrangement links TRBV11-3 to TRBJ2-1, with D possibly being TRBD1 (5 bases). Looked up from germline, CDR1 is SGHNT and CDR2 is YENEEA. The V end was cut by 5 bases, the J end by 4 bases, with 21 bases between. CDR3 length: 17 amino acids. This chain's CDR3 is CASSRDAGAAIYNEQFF. In DNA form, the CDR3 reads TGTGCCAGCAGCCGAGATGCTGGGGCGGCAATTTACAATGAGCAGTTCTTC.

The chain joins TRBV9 to TRBJ2-2, with 8 bases aligning to TRBD1. The germline V gene encodes CDR1 SGDLS and CDR2 YYNGEE. V was pared by 3 bases and J by 1 base, with 5 bases of the junction left unmatched. CDR3 length equals 16 residues. In DNA, the CDR3 is TGTGCCAGCAGCGCCGGACAGGGTCTGAACACCGGGGAGCTGTTTTTT. Translated: CASSAGQGLNTGELFF.